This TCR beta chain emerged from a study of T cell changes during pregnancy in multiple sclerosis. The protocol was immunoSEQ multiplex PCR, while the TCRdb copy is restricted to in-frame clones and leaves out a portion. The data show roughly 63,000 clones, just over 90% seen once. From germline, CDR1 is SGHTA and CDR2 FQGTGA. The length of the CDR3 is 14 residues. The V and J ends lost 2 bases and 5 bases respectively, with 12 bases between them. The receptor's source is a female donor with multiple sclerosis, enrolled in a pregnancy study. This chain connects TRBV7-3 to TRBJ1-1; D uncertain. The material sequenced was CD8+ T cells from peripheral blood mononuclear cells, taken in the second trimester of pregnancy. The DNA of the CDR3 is TGTGCCAGCAGCTTAGGGAGGTCGGGGACTGAAGCTTTCTTT. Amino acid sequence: CASSLGRSGTEAFF. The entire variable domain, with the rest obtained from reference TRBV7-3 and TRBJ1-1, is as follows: GAGVSQTPSNKVTEKGKYVELRCDPISGHTALYWYRQSLGQGPEFLIYFQGTGAADDSGLPNDRFFAVRPEGSVSTLKIQRTERGDSAVYLCASSLGRSGTEAFFGQGTRLTVV.